This T cell receptor beta chain was recovered during a study of blood T cell repertoires in COVID-19. Study-level information: Samples of COVID-19 (acute and convalescent) were obtained from the United States, Italy and Spain. From T cells, B-cell-depleted T cells, or PBMCs came the material, which was cDNA or gDNA.

V lost 10 bases and J lost 3; bases outside the gene matches: 23. This CDR3 is built from 20 residues. CDR1 MGHRA and CDR2 YSYEKL come from the germline V gene. How the authors handled the data: Reference gene primer amplification yielded estimated nucleated cell counts. Method: immunoSEQ multiplex PCR; TCRdb's copy keeps in-frame clones and lacks some. For V, J and clone size, that table is used; D and trimming come from the DNA. The repertoire holds approximately 210,000 clones, with about nine tenths as singletons. The receptor comes from a man aged 70 or older with acute or convalescent COVID-19. The specimen sequenced was peripheral blood. V and J are TRBV4-1 and TRBJ2-4; 11 bases align to TRBD2. CDR3 in DNA: TGCGCCACCGGCGGGAGTATTACTAGCGGGAGCGGTGTTGACAAAAACATTCAGTACTTC. It specifies CATGGSITSGSGVDKNIQYF.